This T cell receptor (beta chain) appears in the sequencing data of a study of cytomegalovirus exposure and HLA in healthy donors. The CDR3 length equals 11 residues, ends included. From germline, CDR1 is SQVTM and CDR2 ANQGSEA. 60 Vbeta and 13 Jbeta primers were used in PCR. Repertoires were generated with immunoSEQ multiplex PCR, while TCRdb's copy carries only in-frame clones and drops some. The table shows roughly 130,000 clones, with around 83% occurring only once. In regard to this clone: The limits of the CDR3 on the DNA are not certain, so only TCRdb's listed CDR3 is given.

The chain couples TRBV29-1 to TRBJ2-7; the listed D gene, TRBD2, was not tested against the DNA. This receptor was identified in a girl between 2 and 10 years old in good health and CMV-seronegative. Sequencing was done on a sample of PBMCs. CDR3 region: CSVGSGSTPEF.